This T cell receptor (beta chain) originates from a study of radiotherapy plus CTLA-4 blockade in lung cancer. Study-level background: In roughly 17% of patients, objective responses were seen; 30% to 35% had disease control.

Regarding this clone: The antigen is not known.

Ipilimumab CTLA-4 blockade and focal radiation were given to patients with chemo-refractory metastatic non-small-cell lung cancer. The data were produced by immunoSEQ multiplex PCR, yet TCRdb's version contains in-frame clones alone and is incomplete. Of 15,000 or so clones in the sample, about two thirds were seen once. The germline CDR1 and CDR2 sequences are SGDLS and YYNGEE. V lost 4 bases to trimming and J lost 1 base, with 14 bases between them. The CDR3 covers 15 residues. Study conclusions and caveats: It was early blood T cell clone dynamics, with interferon-beta, that reportedly best predicted response.

The TCR comes from a human donor with non-small cell lung cancer whose response to radiotherapy plus ipilimumab could not be evaluated. Source: peripheral blood, taken from a patient treated with radiotherapy plus ipilimumab. This chain uses TRBV9 with TRBJ2-5; D remains unclear. CDR3 bases: TGTGCCAGCAGCACATCGCTAGGCCCCCAAGAGACCCAGTACTTC. Residues: CASSTSLGPQETQYF.